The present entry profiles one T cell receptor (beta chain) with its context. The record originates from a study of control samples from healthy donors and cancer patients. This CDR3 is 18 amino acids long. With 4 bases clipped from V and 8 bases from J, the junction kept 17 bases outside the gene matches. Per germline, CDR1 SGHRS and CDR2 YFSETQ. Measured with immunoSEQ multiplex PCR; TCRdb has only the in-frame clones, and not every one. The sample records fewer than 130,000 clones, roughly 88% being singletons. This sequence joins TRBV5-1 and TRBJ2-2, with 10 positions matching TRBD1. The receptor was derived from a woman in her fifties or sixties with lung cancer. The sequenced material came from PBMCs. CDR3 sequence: CASSRTGGSGLGTGELFF. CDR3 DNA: TGCGCCAGCAGCCGGACAGGGGGTTCCGGCCTGGGTACTGGGGAGCTGTTTTTT.